The next 10 T cell receptor beta chains were all read from a single sample in a study of cytomegalovirus exposure and HLA in healthy donors. Use of 60 Vbeta and 13 Jbeta primers characterized the PCR. Profiling relied on immunoSEQ multiplex PCR, and the TCRdb table lists in-frame clones only, not all of them. The sample consists of approximately 100,000 clones, more than 60% of them appearing once. Input material: PBMCs. Receptors originate from a female donor in good health and CMV-seronegative.

This rearrangement joins TRBV29-1 to TRBJ2-7; D is undetermined. The CDR3 contains 13 residues. Germline loops: CDR1 SQVTM, CDR2 ANQGSEA. V was shortened by 4 bases and J by 2 bases, with 12 bases between the two germline ends. CDR3 protein: CSVVYPHTYEQYF. Here the CDR3 DNA reads TGCAGCGTTGTTTACCCACACACCTACGAGCAGTACTTC.

The chain has TRBV6-5 and TRBJ1-6, with unresolved D. V lost 6 bases, J lost 2 bases, and 11 bases lay in between. The CDR3 spans 15 residues. Germline CDR1 and CDR2: MNHEY and SVGAGI. The CDR3 spells CASSLGVPYNSPLHF. CDR3 DNA: TGTGCCAGCAGCCTCGGGGTCCCCTATAATTCACCCCTCCACTTT.

V gene TRBV5-6 combines with J gene TRBJ2-5; 14 nucleotides line up with TRBD2. After removal of 2 bases from V and 5 bases from J, the junction contained 11 bases not matched to a gene. The CDR3 totals 18 residues. Germline CDR1 SGHDT, CDR2 YYEEEE. DNA of the CDR3: TGTGCCAGCAGCTTCCGGACTAGCGGGGGGTCACAGGCTGAGACCCAGTACTTC. Translating gives CASSFRTSGGSQAETQYF.

The rearrangement links TRBV2 to TRBJ1-1; D is undetermined. There are 13 residues in the CDR3. Per the germline V gene, CDR1 is SNHLY and CDR2 is FYNNEI. V dropped 9 bases and J dropped 6 bases, with 17 bases sitting between them. The CDR3: CASDPGLLAEAFF. CDR3 nucleotide sequence: TGTGCCAGTGACCCCGGACTGCTGGCTGAAGCTTTCTTT. Filled out from reference TRBV2 and TRBJ1-1, the complete variable domain reads EPEVTQTPSHQVTQMGQEVILRCVPISNHLYFYWYRQILGQKVEFLVSFYNNEISEKSEIFDDQFSVERPDGSNFTLKIRSTKLEDSAMYFCASDPGLLAEAFFGQGTRLTVV.

The chain carries TRBV5-1 and TRBJ2-5; TRBD1 agrees at 7 bases. CDR3 length equals 12 residues. V trimming: 4 bases; J trimming: 11 bases; junction bases outside the gene matches: 8. Germline V gene sequence: CDR1 SGHRS, CDR2 YFSETQ. CDR3 region: CASSKGAGEQYF. The CDR3 DNA reads TGCGCCAGCAGCAAGGGGGCTGGGGAGCAGTACTTC.

This clone occurred a few times. The J gene is TRBJ1-1, the V gene TRBV7-2; 7 bases are shared with TRBD1. CDR3 length: 13 residues. The germline V gene has CDR1 SGHTA and CDR2 FQGNSA. The V and J ends lost 1 base and 10 bases, in that order; junction bases with no gene match: 6. CDR3 in DNA: TGTGCCAGCAGCTTAGGAGGGGGCCTCGGAGCTTTCTTT. Protein sequence: CASSLGGGLGAFF.

The CDR3 sequence: CASSVSGASYEQYF. For the CDR3, the DNA is TGTGCCAGCAGCGTTAGCGGCGCGTCCTACGAGCAGTACTTC. The chain employs TRBV7-9 and TRBJ2-7; D is perhaps TRBD2 (6 bases). The CDR3 length is 14 residues. V was pared by 5 bases and J by 1 base, with 12 bases between. CDR1 and CDR2 from the germline V gene are SEHNR and FQNEAQ (reference sequence).

V gene TRBV6-6 combines with J gene TRBJ1-2; D is possibly TRBD1 (6 bases). Germline V CDR1 and CDR2: MNHNY, SVGAGI (reference sequence). The CDR3 sequence is 13 residues long. Trimming took 6 bases from V and 2 from J, leaving 10 bases between them. This chain's CDR3 is CASRDQGNYGYTF. The CDR3 nucleotides read TGTGCCAGCAGGGACCAGGGGAACTATGGCTACACCTTC.

The gene calls are TRBV27 and TRBJ1-2, with D tentatively TRBD1 (6 bases). The CDR3 has 15 amino acids. CDR1 MNHEY and CDR2 SMNVEV come from the germline V gene (reference sequence). The V and J ends lost 8 bases and 5 bases respectively, with 21 bases between them. CDR3 coding DNA: TGTGCCAGCTGGGGGGGGGCCAAGGAATTTTATGGCTACACCTTC. It specifies CASWGGAKEFYGYTF.

This chain links TRBV9 with TRBJ2-5; 9 bases align to TRBD2. The CDR3 is 17 amino acids. The germline CDR1 and CDR2 sequences are SGDLS and YYNGEE. The trim removed 0 bases at V and 2 bases at J, leaving 8 bases unmatched. CDR3 nucleotides: TGTGCCAGCAGCGTAGATGTGCGGGGGGGGCTGCAAGAGACCCAGTACTTC. Translated, it gives CASSVDVRGGLQETQYF.